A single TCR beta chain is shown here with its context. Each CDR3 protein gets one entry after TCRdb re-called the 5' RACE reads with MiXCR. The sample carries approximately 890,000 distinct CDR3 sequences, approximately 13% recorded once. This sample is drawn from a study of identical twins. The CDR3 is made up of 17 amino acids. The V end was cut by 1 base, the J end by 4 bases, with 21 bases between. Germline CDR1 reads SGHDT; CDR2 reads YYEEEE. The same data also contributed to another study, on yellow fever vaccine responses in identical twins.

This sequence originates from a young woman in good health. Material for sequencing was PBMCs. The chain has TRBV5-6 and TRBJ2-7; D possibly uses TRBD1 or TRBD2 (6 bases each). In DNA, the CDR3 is TGTGCCAGCAGCTTGAGCCGTACAGGGACTGTCAATTACGAGCAGTACTTC. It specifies CASSLSRTGTVNYEQYF.